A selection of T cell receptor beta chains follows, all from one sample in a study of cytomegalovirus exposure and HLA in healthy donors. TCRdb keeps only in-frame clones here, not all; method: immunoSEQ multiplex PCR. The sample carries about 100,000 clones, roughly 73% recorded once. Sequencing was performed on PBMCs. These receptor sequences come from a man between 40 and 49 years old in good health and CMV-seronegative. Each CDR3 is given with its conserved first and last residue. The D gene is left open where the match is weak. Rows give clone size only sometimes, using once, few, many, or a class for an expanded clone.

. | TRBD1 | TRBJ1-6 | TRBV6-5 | CASSLGGQGASPLHF | TGTGCCAGCAGTTTAGGAGGACAGGGGGCTTCACCCCTCCACTTT
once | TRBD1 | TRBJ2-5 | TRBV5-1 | CASSRGQGGQETQYF | TGCGCCAGCAGCAGAGGACAGGGCGGCCAAGAGACCCAGTACTTC
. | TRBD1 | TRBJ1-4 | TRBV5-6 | CASSSLGGAREKLFF | TGTGCCAGCAGCTCCCTAGGGGGCGCCCGGGAAAAACTGTTTTTT
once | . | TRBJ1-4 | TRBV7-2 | CASSLVAADEKLFF | TGTGCCAGCAGCCTTGTGGCCGCCGATGAAAAACTGTTTTTT
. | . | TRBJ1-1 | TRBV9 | CASSFEGGAGPPFKWTEAFF | TGTGCCAGCAGCTTCGAAGGGGGTGCGGGCCCGCCCTTCAAATGGACTGAAGCTTTCTTT
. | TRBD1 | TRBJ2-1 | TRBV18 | CASSPRNQGVVNEQFF | TGTGCCAGCTCACCGCGGAATCAGGGGGTGGTCAATGAGCAGTTCTTC
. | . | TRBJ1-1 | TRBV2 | CASSAGTTNTEAFF | TGTGCCAGCAGTGCCGGGACAACGAACACTGAAGCTTTCTTT
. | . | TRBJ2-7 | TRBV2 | CASSERFPPTGEQYF | TGTGCCAGCAGTGAAAGGTTTCCCCCGACCGGGGAGCAGTACTTC
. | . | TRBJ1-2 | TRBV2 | CASREYPNYGYTF | TGTGCCAGCAGGGAGTATCCTAACTATGGCTACACCTTC
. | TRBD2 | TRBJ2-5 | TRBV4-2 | CASSQVASGGTRRETQYF | TGTGCCAGCAGCCAAGTGGCTAGCGGGGGGACACGACGGGAGACCCAGTACTTC
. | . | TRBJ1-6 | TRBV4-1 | CASRDPGRHSPLHF | TGCGCCAGCAGGGACCCAGGGAGGCATTCACCCCTCCACTTT
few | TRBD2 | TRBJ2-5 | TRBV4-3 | CASSPRTSDGETQYF | TGCGCCAGCAGCCCCCGTACTAGCGACGGAGAGACCCAGTACTTC
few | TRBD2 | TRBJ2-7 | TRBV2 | CASRAAGGAYEQYF | TGTGCCAGCAGGGCGGCGGGGGGAGCCTACGAGCAGTACTTC
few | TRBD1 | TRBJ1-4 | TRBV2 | CASSFRPGTGGYLFF | TGTGCCAGCAGTTTCAGGCCTGGGACAGGGGGTTATCTGTTTTTT
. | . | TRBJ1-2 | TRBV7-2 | CASSFGPRDGYTF | TGTGCCAGCAGCTTCGGTCCGAGAGATGGCTACACCTTC
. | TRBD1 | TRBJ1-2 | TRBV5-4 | CASSLWQGAAGYTF | TGTGCCAGCAGCTTGTGGCAGGGGGCTGCTGGCTACACCTTC
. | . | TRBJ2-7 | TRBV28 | CASTTGSYEQYF | TGTGCCAGCACAACAGGATCCTACGAGCAGTACTTC
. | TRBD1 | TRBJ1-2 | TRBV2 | CAGSADREDYGYTF | TGTGCCGGCAGTGCGGACAGGGAGGACTATGGCTACACCTTC
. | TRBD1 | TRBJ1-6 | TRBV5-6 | CASSSGTGNSPLHF | TGTGCCAGCAGCTCCGGGACAGGGAACTCACCCCTCCACTTT
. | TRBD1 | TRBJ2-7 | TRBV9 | CASSVGQGEGEQYF | TGTGCCAGCAGCGTAGGACAGGGTGAGGGCGAGCAGTACTTC
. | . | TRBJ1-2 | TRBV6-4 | CASTLGEVPNYGYTF | TGTGCCAGCACTCTGGGAGAGGTCCCTAACTATGGCTACACCTTC
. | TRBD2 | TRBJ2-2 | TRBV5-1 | CASSLAGVNAGELFF | TGCGCCAGCAGCTTAGCGGGGGTGAACGCCGGGGAGCTGTTTTTT
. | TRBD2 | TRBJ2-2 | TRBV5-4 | CASSFTGGRGELFF | TGTGCCAGCAGCTTCACGGGAGGTCGCGGGGAGCTGTTTTTT
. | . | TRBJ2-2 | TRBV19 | CATRYDTGELFF | TGTGCCACCCGCTACGACACCGGGGAGCTGTTTTTT
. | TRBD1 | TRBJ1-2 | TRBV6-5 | CASSRDRRFYGYTF | TGTGCCAGCAGTAGGGACAGGAGGTTCTATGGCTACACCTTC
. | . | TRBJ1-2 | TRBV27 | CASSLSAWTVRGYGYTF | TGTGCCAGCAGTTTATCTGCCTGGACAGTTAGGGGCTATGGCTACACCTTC
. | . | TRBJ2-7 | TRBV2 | CASSGAGRGSYEQYF | TGTGCCAGCAGTGGGGCGGGCAGGGGCTCCTACGAGCAGTACTTC
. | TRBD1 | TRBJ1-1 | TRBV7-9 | CASSPWGTGGTEAFF | TGTGCCAGCAGCCCATGGGGAACAGGGGGCACTGAAGCTTTCTTT
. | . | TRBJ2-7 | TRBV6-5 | CASSRGSVVVYEQYF | TGTGCCAGCAGTCGGGGGTCTGTTGTGGTGTACGAGCAGTACTTC
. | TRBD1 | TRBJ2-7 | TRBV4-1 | CASSPTGDAYEQYF | TGCGCCAGCAGCCCGACAGGGGACGCCTACGAGCAGTACTTC
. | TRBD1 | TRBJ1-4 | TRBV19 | CASNRGQGNEKLFF | TGTGCCAGTAATAGGGGACAGGGGAATGAAAAACTGTTTTTT